The next 21 T cell receptor beta chains were all read from a single sample in a study of graft-versus-host responses after intestinal transplantation (TCRdb year 2021). Their antigens remain unidentified. This specimen's time point label, per the study, means: cells obtained before transplantation from donor or recipient. Libraries were prepared through the immunoSEQ multiplex PCR assay. In TCRdb, the immuneACCESS table is reduced to in-frame sequences with V and J assigned. These tables do not hold every clone; where another copy was compared, an unresolved V gene accounts for under half, and the others remain unexplained. For this sample there are 70,000 to 80,000 clones; around 90% appear just once. Under 1.5% of the sample is held by the ten biggest clonotypes. The sequenced sample was unstimulated CD8+ T cells sorted from spleen or lymph node cells, obtained before intestinal transplant. The source of these receptors is a human donor who received an intestinal transplant.

The rearrangement joins TRBV7-3 to TRBJ1-1; weak D call: TRBD1 (6 bases). This CDR3 is built from 13 residues. V was clipped by 5 bases and J by 1 base, with 8 bases between them. Per germline, CDR1 SGHTA and CDR2 FQGTGA. CDR3 loop: CASSQGGNTEAFF. Here the CDR3 DNA reads TGTGCCAGCAGCCAAGGGGGGAACACTGAAGCTTTCTTT.

The chain is built from TRBV27 and TRBJ2-7; TRBD1 agrees at 10 bases. The germline V gene encodes CDR1 MNHEY and CDR2 SMNVEV (reference sequence). With V trimmed by 6 bases and J by 3 bases, 14 bases remained unmatched. CDR3 size: 17 residues. Here the CDR3 DNA reads TGTGCCAGCAGCCGGGACGGGGGGACAGGGGAAGACTACGAGCAGTACTTC. Protein product: CASSRDGGTGEDYEQYF.

The V gene is TRBV4-2, the J gene TRBJ2-5; the match to TRBD2 covers 7 bases. Germline CDR1 reads LGHNA; CDR2 reads YNFKEQ. J lost 5 bases, V lost 3 bases, and 9 bases had no gene match. The CDR3 sequence is 15 residues long. For the CDR3, the DNA is TGTGCCAGCAGCCAGGATCCTAGCGGCTGGGAGACCCAGTACTTC. Its translation: CASSQDPSGWETQYF.

The chain has TRBV27 and TRBJ1-1; the D is unclear. Trimming cost V 0 bases and J 4 bases, with 12 bases left between them. CDR1 is MNHEY, CDR2 SMNVEV, per germline (reference sequence). The CDR3 runs 15 residues. CDR3 region: CASSLSPPGSTEAFF. The CDR3 DNA reads TGTGCCAGCAGTTTATCACCCCCTGGGAGCACTGAAGCTTTCTTT.

This sequence joins TRBV19 and TRBJ1-2; no reliable D call. V was shortened by 7 bases and J by 2 bases, with 11 bases between the two germline ends. The CDR3 loop spans 13 amino acids. Germline V gives CDR1 LNHDA, CDR2 SQIVND (reference sequence). In DNA, the CDR3 is TGTGCCAGTAATCCACGGGAGAACTATGGCTACACCTTC. It translates to CASNPRENYGYTF.

J is TRBJ2-2 and V is TRBV7-9; D is perhaps TRBD1 (5 bases). Germline V gene lookup returns CDR1 SEHNR and CDR2 FQNEAQ (reference sequence). Trimming pared 8 bases from V and 4 bases from J, leaving 20 bases between. The CDR3 spans 16 residues. CDR3 sequence: CASRPGPQVVTGELFF. For the CDR3, the DNA is TGTGCCAGCCGTCCTGGACCACAGGTGGTCACCGGGGAGCTGTTTTTT. Looking up the rest from reference TRBV7-9 and TRBJ2-2 gives the full variable domain: DTGVSQNPRHKITKRGQNVTFRCDPISEHNRLYWYRQTLGQGPEFLTYFQNEAQLEKSRLLSDRFSAERPKGSFSTLEIQRTEQGDSAMYLCASRPGPQVVTGELFFGEGSRLTVL.

The table lists this clone with a count of one. The chain joins TRBV9 to TRBJ1-1, with D perhaps matching TRBD1 (5 bases). Trimming removed 5 bases from V and 7 bases from J, with 12 bases in between. CDR3 length: 12 residues. CDR1 and CDR2 (germline): SGDLS, YYNGEE. CDR3 sequence: CASRPGGFEAFF. CDR3 nucleotide sequence: TGTGCCAGCAGACCGGGGGGGTTTGAAGCTTTCTTT. Combining the CDR3 with reference TRBV9 and TRBJ1-1 gives the whole variable domain DSGVTQTPKHLITATGQRVTLRCSPRSGDLSVYWYQQSLDQGLQFLIQYYNGEERAKGNILERFSAQQFPDLHSELNLSSLELGDSALYFCASRPGGFEAFFGQGTRLTVV.

Only one count was recorded for this clone. The identical CDR3 is also encoded by other nucleotide sequences in the sample. This sequence joins TRBV29-1 and TRBJ2-1; a weak D match, TRBD2 (7 bases). CDR3 length equals 13 residues. From germline, CDR1 is SQVTM and CDR2 ANQGSEA. Trimming removed 5 bases from V and 9 bases from J, with 17 bases in between. CDR3 coding DNA: TGCAGCGTTCTGGGGGGGCCTGGCGGTGAGCAGTTCTTC. This sequence encodes CSVLGGPGGEQFF.

V usage is TRBV5-1 and J usage is TRBJ2-5, with D possibly being TRBD1 (6 bases). The germline gives CDR1 SGHRS, CDR2 YFSETQ. The V end was cut by 4 bases, the J end by 1 base, with 14 bases between. The CDR3 is 15 residues long. In DNA, the CDR3 is TGCGCCAGCAGCACATCCGGGACAACCCAAGAGACCCAGTACTTC. As protein: CASSTSGTTQETQYF.

The chain uses TRBV5-4 and TRBJ2-7; D may be TRBD2 (5 bases). Germline values: CDR1 SGHNT, CDR2 YYREEE (reference sequence). The CDR3 sequence is 14 residues long. Trimming left V 10 bases short and J 2 bases short, with 19 bases between. The CDR3 spells CAGTSGEDPYEQYF. The CDR3 nucleotides are TGTGCCGGCACCTCCGGGGAAGACCCCTACGAGCAGTACTTC.

J is TRBJ2-1 and V is TRBV11-1, with D tentatively TRBD2 (5 bases). Germline CDR1 and CDR2: SGHAT and FQDESV (reference sequence). V lost 5 bases and J 0 bases, leaving 14 bases between the germline ends. The CDR3 has 16 amino acids. This CDR3 reads CASSRGLMGSYNEQFF. DNA of the CDR3: TGTGCCAGCAGCCGAGGGTTAATGGGCTCCTACAATGAGCAGTTCTTC.

This clone was seen only a few times. This chain joins TRBV29-1 and TRBJ2-7; D remains ambiguous. The CDR3 sequence is 12 residues long. Germline values: CDR1 SQVTM, CDR2 ANQGSEA. CDR3 bases: TGCAGTGCGATTTTGGAGACCTACGAGCAGTACTTC. Protein: CSAILETYEQYF.

This rearrangement joins TRBV5-1 to TRBJ2-3; 9 nucleotides agree with TRBD2. J gave up 1 base and V 7 bases, and 13 bases lay outside the gene matches. The germline gives CDR1 SGHRS, CDR2 YFSETQ. The CDR3 sequence is 17 residues long. The CDR3 DNA reads as TGCGCCAGCGCATATTGGGCCGTAGCGGGGGGCACAGATACGCAGTATTTT. Protein sequence: CASAYWAVAGGTDTQYF.

The chain carries TRBV29-1 and TRBJ2-7; 12 nucleotides match TRBD1. Losses at the gene ends were 7 bases for V and 7 bases for J; bases not matched to a gene: 8. The V gene's germline CDR1 is SQVTM and CDR2 ANQGSEA. This CDR3 comprises 13 residues. Written as DNA, the CDR3 is TGCAGCGCGCCGGGACAGGGGGCTGGAGAGCAGTACTTC. Amino acids: CSAPGQGAGEQYF.

V usage is TRBV5-4 and J usage is TRBJ1-1; 7 bases fit TRBD1. This CDR3 comprises 17 residues. CDR1 is SGHNT, CDR2 YYREEE, per germline (reference sequence). Unmatched junction bases numbered 20, after V lost 6 bases and J lost 6 bases. The CDR3 sequence is CASKVSDQSGQWAEAFF. The CDR3 DNA reads as TGTGCCAGCAAGGTCAGCGACCAATCGGGACAGTGGGCTGAAGCTTTCTTT.

The chain joins TRBV6-5 to TRBJ1-1; perhaps TRBD1 as D (6 bases). V was trimmed by 7 bases and J by 5 bases, leaving 17 bases between them. Per the germline V gene, CDR1 is MNHEY and CDR2 is SVGAGI. The CDR3 consists of 14 residues. The CDR3 coding sequence is TGTGCCAGCACCCCGACAGGACCTGGGACTGAAGCTTTCTTT. Translation: CASTPTGPGTEAFF.

V and J are TRBV9 and TRBJ2-3; 7 bases align to TRBD1. The V gene's germline CDR1 is SGDLS and CDR2 YYNGEE. The CDR3 has 17 amino acids. V shed 1 base and J 0 bases; nucleotides not matched to a gene: 8. The CDR3 DNA sequence: TGTGCCAGCAGCGTACGGGATGGGACAGAAAGCACAGATACGCAGTATTTT. Translating it yields CASSVRDGTESTDTQYF.

DNA of the CDR3: TGTGCCAGCAGCTTAGGGGACAGGGGCGCTATCTATGGCTACACCTTC. It yields the protein CASSLGDRGAIYGYTF. The chain combines TRBV13 with TRBJ1-2, with 9 bases identical to TRBD1. The CDR3 totals 16 residues. From germline, CDR1 is PRHDT and CDR2 FYEKMQ (reference sequence). V dropped 0 bases and J dropped 4; count of bases not matched to a gene: 6. Using reference TRBV13 and TRBJ1-2 for the parts outside the CDR3, the full variable domain is AAGVIQSPRHLIKEKRETATLKCYPIPRHDTVYWYQQGPGQDPQFLISFYEKMQSDKGSIPDRFSAQQFSDYHSELNMSSLELGDSALYFCASSLGDRGAIYGYTFGSGTRLTVV.

This sequence joins TRBV10-2 and TRBJ2-7; 8 nucleotides align to TRBD1. With 1 base clipped from V and 1 base from J, the junction kept 3 bases outside the gene matches. The CDR3 has 15 amino acids. Germline V gives CDR1 WSHSY, CDR2 SAAADI. The CDR3 sequence is CASSEWQGASYEQYF. The CDR3 bases are TGCGCCAGCAGTGAGTGGCAGGGGGCGTCCTACGAGCAGTACTTC.

Notes on this clone: At one end, the junction sequence differs from germline, possibly due to a read error. The V and J genes are TRBV7-7 and TRBJ2-5, with TRBD2 as a possible D gene (5 bases). Per the germline V gene, CDR1 is SSHAT and CDR2 is FNYEAQ (reference sequence). The CDR3 is made up of 13 amino acids. The CDR3 is CASSLGGLETQYF. The CDR3 nucleotides are TGTGCTAGCAGCTTAGGAGGTTTGGAGACCCAGTACTTC.

The chain links TRBV9 to TRBJ1-5; D unresolved. Per germline, CDR1 SGDLS and CDR2 YYNGEE. V was trimmed by 4 bases and J by 9 bases, leaving 14 bases between them. The CDR3 runs 13 residues. The CDR3 nucleotides read TGTGCCAGCAGCCCAGACGGGTCGGGGCCCCAGCATTTT. It is translated as CASSPDGSGPQHF.